The 5 T cell receptor beta chains in this list originate from one sample, sequenced in a study of PD-1 blockade in classical Hodgkin lymphoma. Profiling relied on immunoSEQ multiplex PCR, and the TCRdb table lists in-frame clones only, not all of them. The data contain around 93,000 clones, around 80% of them singletons. Documented time point: cycle 4 day 1 (C4D1), after five to seven weeks of nivolumab. No patient escaped relapse after autologous stem cell transplantation, and brentuximab vedotin exposure varied. The material sequenced was peripheral blood mononuclear cells (PBMCs), taken before the fourth cycle of nivolumab. These receptors originate from a human donor with classical Hodgkin lymphoma.

This clone was counted only a few times. The chain uses TRBV29-1 and TRBJ2-1; 8 bases fit TRBD1. Per the germline V gene, CDR1 is SQVTM and CDR2 is ANQGSEA. The CDR3 loop spans 14 amino acids. The V gene end was trimmed by 7 bases and the J gene end by 7 bases; junction bases not matched to a gene: 12. The CDR3 protein is CSARPGQGANEQFF. For the CDR3, the DNA is TGCAGCGCCCGCCCAGGGCAGGGGGCAAATGAGCAGTTCTTC.

This chain connects TRBV9 to TRBJ1-2; possibly TRBD1 for D (5 bases). The germline V and J ends were trimmed by 2 bases and 2 bases, with 7 bases remaining between them. The CDR3 sequence is 13 residues long. Germline CDR1 is SGDLS and CDR2 is YYNGEE. The CDR3 nucleotides read TGTGCCAGCAGCGTCCGACAGAACTATGGCTACACCTTC. Translated, it gives CASSVRQNYGYTF.

This clone was seen a few times. This chain uses TRBV27 with TRBJ2-3; TRBD2 aligns across 12 bases. Germline CDR1 is MNHEY and CDR2 is SMNVEV (reference sequence). The CDR3 consists of 17 residues. The J segment lost 2 bases and the V segment lost 5 bases, leaving 8 bases of the junction unmatched. CDR3 bases: TGTGCCAGCAGTCCCCGACTAGCGGGAGTGTCCACAGATACGCAGTATTTT. It translates to CASSPRLAGVSTDTQYF.

In this sample, this clone turned up many times. The chain carries TRBV19 and TRBJ2-2, with 9 bases aligning to TRBD1. Germline loops: CDR1 LNHDA, CDR2 SQIVND (reference sequence). The CDR3 covers 16 residues. The V segment lost 5 bases and the J segment 3 bases; nucleotides outside the gene matches: 7. The CDR3 loop is CASSYQQGADTGELFF. Here the CDR3 DNA reads TGTGCCAGTAGTTACCAACAGGGGGCGGACACCGGGGAGCTGTTTTTT.

This chain joins TRBV5-4 and TRBJ1-3; D is perhaps TRBD1 (5 bases). CDR3 length equals 16 residues. With 4 bases removed from V and 0 bases from J, the gap between germline ends came to 14 bases. CDR1 and CDR2 (germline): SGHNT, YYREEE (reference sequence). The CDR3 DNA reads as TGTGCCAGCAGCACCCGGGACTCCGGCTCTGGAAACACCATATATTTT. Translating gives CASSTRDSGSGNTIYF.